The 6 T cell receptor beta chains given below trace back to one sample, sequenced in a study of T cells in Graves' hyperthyroidism and ophthalmopathy. TCR beta CDR3 regions were amplified from RNA transcripts. With the HTBI primer set, the TCR CDR3 went through a first round of RT-PCR. One entry per CDR3 protein, called by TCRdb with MiXCR from the multiplex PCR reads. Of about 640,000 distinct CDR3 sequences in the sample, around 13% were seen once. The sequenced sample was blood. The receptors were sampled from a woman in her fifties or sixties with Graves' ophthalmopathy.

This clonotype was seen more than once but under ten times. This chain joins TRBV27 and TRBJ2-2, with D perhaps TRBD1 or TRBD2 (6 bases each). This CDR3 is built from 17 residues. V lost 3 bases, J lost 0 bases, and 14 bases lay in between. The germline gives CDR1 MNHEY, CDR2 SMNVEV (reference sequence). The CDR3 nucleotides read TGTGCCAGCAGTTTCCCCCGGGGGCTATCGAACACCGGGGAGCTGTTTTTT. It translates to CASSFPRGLSNTGELFF.

This clonotype was detected a few times. The gene calls are TRBV27 and TRBJ2-7, with 8 bases aligning to TRBD2. J gave up 3 bases and V 5 bases, and 6 bases lay outside the gene matches. Germline V gives CDR1 MNHEY, CDR2 SMNVEV (reference sequence). This CDR3 spans 14 amino acids. The CDR3 DNA is TGTGCCAGCAGTGCTTTTAGCGGGAACTACGAGCAGTACTTC. It is translated as CASSAFSGNYEQYF.

This clonotype was observed a handful of times. This chain uses TRBV15 with TRBJ2-7; TRBD2 is a possible D gene (6 bases). Trimming shortened V by 5 bases and J by 2 bases, and 10 bases separated the two germline ends. This CDR3 spans 13 amino acids. Germline loops: CDR1 LNHNV, CDR2 YYDKDF (reference sequence). The CDR3 nucleotides read TGTGCCACCAGCTTTAGCGGCGCCTACGAGCAGTACTTC. This sequence encodes CATSFSGAYEQYF.

This clonotype was found a few times. The rearrangement joins TRBV29-1 to TRBJ2-1, with 7 positions matching TRBD2. V lost 0 bases and J lost 7; bases outside the gene matches: 12. Germline V lookup: CDR1 SQVTM, CDR2 ANQGSEA. The CDR3 sequence is 16 residues long. DNA of the CDR3: TGCAGCGTTGAAGATCGGGGCGGGAGTATTAGGAATGAGCAGTTCTTC. This translates into CSVEDRGGSIRNEQFF.

This clonotype was picked up many times. The chain has TRBV24-1 and TRBJ2-7, with TRBD2 identical over 9 bases. CDR3 length: 15 residues. Per germline, CDR1 KGHDR and CDR2 SFDVKD. With 5 bases clipped from V and 2 bases from J, the junction kept 6 bases outside the gene matches. The CDR3 is CATSGASGAPYEQYF. The CDR3 DNA reads TGTGCCACCAGTGGCGCTAGCGGGGCCCCCTACGAGCAGTACTTC.

The sample holds many counts of this clonotype. The chain has TRBV20-1 and TRBJ1-5; D possibly corresponds to TRBD1 (6 bases). This CDR3 contains 16 residues. The germline CDR1 and CDR2 sequences are DFQATT and SNEGSKA (reference sequence). V was clipped by 5 bases and J by 0 bases, with 17 bases between them. The CDR3 region is CSAGQLLTSSNQPQHF. The DNA for the CDR3 is TGCAGTGCTGGACAGTTGTTAACTAGTAGCAATCAGCCCCAGCATTTT.